This T cell receptor (beta chain) was retrieved from a study of graft-versus-host responses after intestinal transplantation. The CDR3 has 16 amino acids. Germline V gene lookup returns CDR1 SGHRS and CDR2 YFSETQ. V lost 4 bases to trimming and J lost 4 bases, with 21 bases between them. About this clone: Its antigen is unidentified.

Using immunoSEQ multiplex PCR, the repertoire was profiled, and TCRdb retains in-frame clones only, with some absent. The table lists roughly 99,000 clones, around 93% of them singletons. The chain links TRBV5-1 to TRBJ2-7, with D tentatively TRBD1 (5 bases). The receptor was derived from a human donor who was the organ donor for an intestinal transplant. Sequencing was performed on unstimulated CD8+ T cells sorted from spleen or lymph node cells, taken before transplant. The CDR3 loop reads CASSVLGPASEYEQYF. The CDR3 nucleotides are TGCGCCAGCAGCGTCCTGGGGCCAGCCTCGGAGTACGAGCAGTACTTC.